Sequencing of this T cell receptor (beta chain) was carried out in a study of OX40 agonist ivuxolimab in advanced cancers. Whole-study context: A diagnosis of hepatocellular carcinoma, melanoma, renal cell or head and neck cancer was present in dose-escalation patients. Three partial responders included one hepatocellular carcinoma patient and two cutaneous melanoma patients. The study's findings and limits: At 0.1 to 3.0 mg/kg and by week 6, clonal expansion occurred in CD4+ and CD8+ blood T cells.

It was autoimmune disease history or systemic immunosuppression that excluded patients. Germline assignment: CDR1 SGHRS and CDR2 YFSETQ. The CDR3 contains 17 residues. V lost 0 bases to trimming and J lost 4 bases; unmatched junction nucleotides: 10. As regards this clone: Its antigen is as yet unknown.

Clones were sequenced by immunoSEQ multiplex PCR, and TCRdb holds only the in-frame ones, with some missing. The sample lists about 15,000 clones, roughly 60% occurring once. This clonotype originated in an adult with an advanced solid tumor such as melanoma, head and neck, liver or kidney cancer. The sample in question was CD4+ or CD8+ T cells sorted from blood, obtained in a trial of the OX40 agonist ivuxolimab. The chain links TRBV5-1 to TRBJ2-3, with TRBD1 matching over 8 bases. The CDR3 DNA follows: TGCGCCAGCAGCTTGGGTTCGCCAGGGGGCCCGGCAGATACGCAGTATTTT. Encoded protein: CASSLGSPGGPADTQYF.